The sequence of this T cell receptor beta chain was determined in a study of blood T cell repertoires in COVID-19. Overall study: T cells, B-cell-depleted T cells, or PBMCs supplied cDNA or gDNA.

V gave up 2 bases and J gave up 5 bases, with 9 bases separating them. The CDR3 totals 13 residues. Germline CDR1 and CDR2: GTSNPN and SVGIG (reference sequence). Authors' methods: Cell counts per sample came from amplifying reference gene primers. TCRdb keeps only in-frame clones here, not all; method: immunoSEQ multiplex PCR. The V and J calls and the clone size are those of that table, but D and trimming were determined from the DNA. The data show roughly 360,000 clones, more than 75% seen once. The chain recombines TRBV30 with TRBJ1-4; D is perhaps TRBD1 (5 bases). The sequenced sample was PBMCs or T cells enriched from blood (not recorded which). The TCR originated in a woman under 40 with acute COVID-19. The CDR3 reads CAWSRQINEKLFF. CDR3 coding DNA: TGTGCCTGGAGTCGACAGATAAATGAAAAACTGTTTTTT. The entire variable domain, with the rest obtained from reference TRBV30 and TRBJ1-4, is as follows: SQTIHQWPATLVQPVGSPLSLECTVEGTSNPNLYWYRQAAGRGLQLLFYSVGIGQISSEVPQNLSASRPQDRQFILSSKKLLLSDSGFYLCAWSRQINEKLFFGSGTQLSVL.